These 10 T cell receptor beta chains share one sample of origin, sequenced in a study of blood T cell repertoires in COVID-19. Clones were read by immunoSEQ multiplex PCR, and TCRdb kept only the in-frame ones, dropping some. The repertoire has tens of thousands of clones, 85% to 95% of them found once; the top ten carry 35% to 50%. What was sequenced was peripheral blood. The origin of the receptors is a man aged 55-75 years with active or convalescent COVID-19.

Concerning this clone itself: A read error may produce the germline difference seen at one junction end. This sequence joins TRBV4-1 and TRBJ2-3; TRBD2 agrees at 9 bases. CDR3 length: 15 residues. From germline, CDR1 is MGHRA and CDR2 YSYEKL. This chain's CDR3 is CASSHPGIGGLAWNF. In DNA, the CDR3 is TGCGCCAGCAGCCATCCCGGGATTGGGGGACTAGCTTGGAATTTT.

The chain carries TRBV18 and TRBJ2-7; D not resolved. The CDR3 has 13 amino acids. Looked up from germline, CDR1 is KGHSH and CDR2 is LQKENI. Trimming removed 0 bases at V and 3 bases at J, with 6 bases between. The CDR3: CASSPPSGYEQYF. As DNA, the CDR3 is TGTGCCAGCTCACCACCGTCAGGCTACGAGCAGTACTTC.

This chain connects TRBV19 to TRBJ1-1, with a weak D call TRBD1 (5 bases). The CDR3 contains 16 residues. The germline V gene has CDR1 LNHDA and CDR2 SQIVND (reference sequence). V gave up 1 base and J gave up 4 bases, with 16 bases separating them. The CDR3: CASSIGSGGQGTEAFF. CDR3 sequence (DNA): TGTGCCAGTAGTATAGGTTCGGGAGGGCAGGGCACTGAAGCTTTCTTT.

The rearrangement links TRBV15 to TRBJ1-1; weak D call: TRBD1 (6 bases). CDR3 length: 14 residues. V lost 3 bases and J lost 4, with 12 bases in between. Germline CDR1 and CDR2: LNHNV and YYDKDF (reference sequence). CDR3 DNA: TGTGCCACCAGCAGCCTGCTACAGGGCACTGAAGCTTTCTTT. Translating it yields CATSSLLQGTEAFF.

This chain links TRBV5-1 with TRBJ1-2, with D possibly being TRBD1 (5 bases). There are 17 residues in the CDR3. CDR1 SGHRS and CDR2 YFSETQ come from the germline V gene. Between the trimmed V and J ends, which lost 0 bases and 0 bases, there was a span of 15 bases. The CDR3 sequence: CASSLAPTEGANYGYTF. DNA of the CDR3: TGCGCCAGCAGCTTGGCCCCCACGGAAGGGGCTAACTATGGCTACACCTTC.

Comment on this clone: Germline is not matched at one junction end, which may reflect a read error. In DNA form, the CDR3 reads TGTGCCAGCAGCAAAGATAGGGGACACTCTTATGGCTACACCTTC. This sequence encodes CASSKDRGHSYGYTF. The V and J genes are TRBV14 and TRBJ1-2; tentative D call: TRBD1 (6 bases). This CDR3 comprises 15 residues. CDR1 and CDR2 from the germline V gene are SGHDN and FVKESK. Full variable domain (missing parts from reference TRBV14 and TRBJ1-2): EAGVTQFPSHSVIEKGQTVTLRCDPISGHDNLYWYRRVMGKEIKFLLHFVKESKQDESGMPNNRFLAERTGGTYSTLKVQPAELEDSGVYFCASSKDRGHSYGYTFGSGTRLTVV.

V and J are TRBV18 and TRBJ1-1; D is uncertain. Germline CDR1 KGHSH, CDR2 LQKENI. V gave up 3 bases and J gave up 6 bases, with 11 bases separating them. CDR3 length: 13 amino acids. CDR3 in DNA: TGTGCCAGCTCACCGGCGTGGGGAGCTGAAGCTTTCTTT. It is translated as CASSPAWGAEAFF.

The CDR3: CASGRQGRYQETQYF. The CDR3 region has the DNA TGTGCCAGCGGTAGACAGGGGAGGTACCAAGAGACCCAGTACTTC. This rearrangement joins TRBV27 to TRBJ2-5, with 8 bases lining up with TRBD1. Trimming took 8 bases from V and 0 from J; bases not matched to a gene: 8. The germline gives CDR1 MNHEY, CDR2 SMNVEV (reference sequence). The CDR3 contains 15 residues.

This chain joins TRBV27 and TRBJ2-7; 15 bases line up with TRBD2. Germline V CDR1 and CDR2: MNHEY, SMNVEV (reference sequence). With V trimmed by 10 bases and J by 8 bases, 21 bases remained unmatched. This CDR3 is 18 amino acids long. In DNA, the CDR3 is TGTGCCACCACGGGACTGAGGACTAGCGGGAGGGCCGATCGCCAGCAGTACTTC. Residues: CATTGLRTSGRADRQQYF.

This clone was detected once. CDR3 nucleotides: TGTGCCAGCAGGGAGACAGAACGAAAGGGTCAGCCCCAGCATTTT. Its translation: CASRETERKGQPQHF. The chain uses TRBV6-5 and TRBJ1-5, with a weak D call TRBD1 (5 bases). The ends were cut back, 6 bases at V and 6 bases at J, with 18 bases in the middle. From germline, CDR1 is MNHEY and CDR2 SVGAGI. This CDR3 comprises 15 residues.